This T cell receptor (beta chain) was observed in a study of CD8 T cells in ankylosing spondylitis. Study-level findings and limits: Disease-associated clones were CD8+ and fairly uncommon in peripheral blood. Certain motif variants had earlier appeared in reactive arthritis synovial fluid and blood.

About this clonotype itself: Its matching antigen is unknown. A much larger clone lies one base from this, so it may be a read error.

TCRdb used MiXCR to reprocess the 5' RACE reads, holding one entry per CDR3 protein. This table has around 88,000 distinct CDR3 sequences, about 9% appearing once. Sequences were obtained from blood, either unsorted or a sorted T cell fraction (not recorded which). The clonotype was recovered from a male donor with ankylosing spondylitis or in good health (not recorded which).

CDR3 loop: CASSLRQYEQYF. The CDR3, as DNA: TGTGCCAGCAGCCTCCGCCAGTACGAGCAGTACTTC. The rearrangement joins TRBV3-1 to TRBJ2-7; no clear D gene. Germline assignment: CDR1 LGHDT and CDR2 YNNKEL (reference sequence). The V end lost 4 bases, the J end lost 4 bases, and 8 bases lay between the germline ends. CDR3 length equals 12 residues.